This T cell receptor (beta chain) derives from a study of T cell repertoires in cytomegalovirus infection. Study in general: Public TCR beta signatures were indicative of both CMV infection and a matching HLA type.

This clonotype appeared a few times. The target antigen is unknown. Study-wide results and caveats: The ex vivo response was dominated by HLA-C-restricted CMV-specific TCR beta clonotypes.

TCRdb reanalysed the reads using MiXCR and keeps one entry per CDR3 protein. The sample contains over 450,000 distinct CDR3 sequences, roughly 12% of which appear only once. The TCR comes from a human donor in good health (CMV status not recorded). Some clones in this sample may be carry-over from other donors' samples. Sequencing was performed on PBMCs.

The CDR3 DNA is TGTGCCTGGACCCATTGGACTAGCGGGTCGGGTGAGCAGTACTTC. Translation gives CAWTHWTSGSGEQYF. The rearrangement uses TRBV30 and TRBJ2-7; 11 bases map to TRBD2. With 4 bases clipped from V and 7 bases from J, the junction kept 12 bases outside the gene matches. CDR3 length: 15 residues. CDR1 GTSNPN and CDR2 SVGIG come from the germline V gene (reference sequence).